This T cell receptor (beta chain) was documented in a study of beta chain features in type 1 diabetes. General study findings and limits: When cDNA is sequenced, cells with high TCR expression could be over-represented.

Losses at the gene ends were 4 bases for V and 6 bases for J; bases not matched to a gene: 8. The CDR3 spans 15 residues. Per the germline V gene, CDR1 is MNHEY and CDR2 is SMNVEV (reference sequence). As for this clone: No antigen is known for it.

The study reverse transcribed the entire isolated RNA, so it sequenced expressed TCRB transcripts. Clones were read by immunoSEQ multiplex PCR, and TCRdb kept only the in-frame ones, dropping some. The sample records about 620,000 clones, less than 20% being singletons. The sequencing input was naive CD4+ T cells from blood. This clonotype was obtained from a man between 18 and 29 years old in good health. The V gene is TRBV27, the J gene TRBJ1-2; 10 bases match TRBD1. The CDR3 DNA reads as TGTGCCAGCAGTTCGCCGGGACAGGGGCGCGATGGCTACACCTTC. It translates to CASSSPGQGRDGYTF.